Below, 32 T cell receptor beta chains from the same sample are listed, as sequenced in a study of CD4+ T cells in melanoma. The assay was immunoSEQ multiplex PCR, and TCRdb's table has in-frame clones only and misses some. The sample has approximately 9,700 clones; around two thirds are singletons. The sequencing input was cells from a culture (not recorded whether cultured in vitro). These receptors all stem from a human donor with melanoma.

This clone was observed a handful of times. The chain has TRBV7-9 and TRBJ1-1; 7 nucleotides agree with TRBD1. Germline-derived CDR1 and CDR2 are SEHNR and FQNEAQ (reference sequence). Trimming at V came to 0 bases and at J to 5 bases, leaving 6 bases not matched to a gene. This CDR3 is built from 15 residues. CDR3 protein: CASSLAFGQATEAFF. CDR3 bases: TGTGCCAGCAGCTTAGCGTTCGGACAGGCAACTGAAGCTTTCTTT.

This clone turned up a few times. The chain is built from TRBV2 and TRBJ2-5; D is uncertain. The CDR3 totals 10 residues. The germline V and J ends were trimmed by 6 bases and 5 bases, with 4 bases remaining between them. Per the germline V gene, CDR1 is SNHLY and CDR2 is FYNNEI. CDR3 sequence (DNA): TGTGCCAGCAGGGTGGAGACCCAGTACTTC. Protein sequence: CASRVETQYF.

The rearrangement joins TRBV9 to TRBJ2-1, with 9 bases aligning to TRBD2. The CDR3 length is 16 residues. The V gene's germline CDR1 is SGDLS and CDR2 YYNGEE. The trim removed 0 bases at V and 4 bases at J, leaving 5 bases unmatched. The CDR3 DNA reads as TGTGCCAGCAGCGTAGAAGGGCGGGGGGGTTACAATGAGCAGTTCTTC. Protein product: CASSVEGRGGYNEQFF.

V is TRBV11-2 and J is TRBJ2-1; D might be TRBD2 (6 bases). Trimming removed 4 bases at V and 0 bases at J, with 13 bases between. Looked up from germline, CDR1 is SGHAT and CDR2 is FQNNGV. The CDR3 is 16 residues long. The CDR3 spells CASSSRLTSSYNEQFF. The CDR3, as DNA: TGTGCCAGCAGCTCCCGATTGACTAGCTCCTACAATGAGCAGTTCTTC.

This chain links TRBV5-8 with TRBJ2-5; D call uncertain. From germline, CDR1 is SGHTS and CDR2 YDEGEE. The germline V and J ends were trimmed by 2 bases and 2 bases, with 7 bases remaining between them. The CDR3 spans 13 residues. The CDR3 here is CASSFLVQETQYF. In DNA form, the CDR3 reads TGTGCCAGCAGCTTCCTGGTGCAAGAGACCCAGTACTTC.

This clone was detected only a few times. This sequence joins TRBV7-6 and TRBJ2-5; TRBD1 or TRBD2 may be the D gene (6 bases each). The V gene lost 4 bases and the J gene lost 5 bases, with 17 bases spanning the gap. Germline lookup yields CDR1 SGHVS and CDR2 FNYEAQ. CDR3 length equals 15 residues. CDR3 region: CASSSFGGRWETQYF. CDR3 nucleotides: TGTGCCAGCAGCTCGTTTGGGGGGCGTTGGGAGACCCAGTACTTC.

The table lists this clone with a count of one. The chain carries TRBV5-6 and TRBJ2-7; the D gene is possibly TRBD2 (5 bases). V shed 5 bases and J shed 0 bases, with 12 bases lying between them. The length of the CDR3 is 14 residues. CDR1 and CDR2 (germline): SGHDT, YYEEEE. CDR3 in DNA: TGTGCCAGCAGTGGCGGGTTGAACTCCTACGAGCAGTACTTC. Protein sequence: CASSGGLNSYEQYF.

The rearrangement joins TRBV19 to TRBJ2-3; D ambiguous. The CDR3 sequence is 14 residues long. Germline V lookup: CDR1 LNHDA, CDR2 SQIVND (reference sequence). The V and J ends lost 5 bases and 1 base respectively, with 10 bases between them. In DNA, the CDR3 is TGTGCCAGTAGTCCAAGACGGGGCACAGATACGCAGTATTTT. It yields the protein CASSPRRGTDTQYF.

The chain joins TRBV11-3 to TRBJ2-2; D not resolved. Trimming pared 0 bases from V and 1 base from J, leaving 6 bases between. The CDR3 is 15 amino acids. Germline V gene sequence: CDR1 SGHNT, CDR2 YENEEA. CDR3 coding DNA: TGTGCCAGCAGCTTAGATCGTAGGAACACCGGGGAGCTGTTTTTT. Its protein product is CASSLDRRNTGELFF.

The rearrangement joins TRBV7-8 to TRBJ1-2, with 9 bases that match TRBD1. Germline CDR1 reads SGHVS; CDR2 reads FQNEAQ. The CDR3 totals 13 residues. V was clipped by 6 bases and J by 5 bases; unmatched bases: 4. The CDR3 bases are TGTGCCAGCAGGGACAGGGGCTCGTATGGCTACACCTTC. Encoded protein: CASRDRGSYGYTF.

The chain carries TRBV2 and TRBJ1-5, with D possibly TRBD1 on 5 matching bases. The length of the CDR3 is 15 residues. The V and J ends lost 6 bases and 3 bases respectively, with 15 bases between them. Germline CDR1 and CDR2: SNHLY and FYNNEI. The CDR3 sequence is CASSAASGLNQPQHF. CDR3 bases: TGTGCCAGCAGCGCAGCCTCAGGGCTCAATCAGCCCCAGCATTTT.

The rearrangement joins TRBV19 to TRBJ1-2; D unclear. The germline V and J ends were trimmed by 3 bases and 7 bases, with 15 bases remaining between them. The CDR3 runs to 14 residues. Germline V gives CDR1 LNHDA, CDR2 SQIVND (reference sequence). Here the CDR3 reads CASSMPLTGSGYTF. CDR3 bases: TGTGCCAGTAGTATGCCCCTCACCGGCTCTGGCTACACCTTC.

The chain recombines TRBV7-9 with TRBJ2-1, with 14 bases identical to TRBD2. The CDR3 runs to 18 residues. In germline, CDR1 is SEHNR, CDR2 FQNEAQ (reference sequence). Losses at the gene ends were 5 bases for V and 9 bases for J; bases not matched to a gene: 15. CDR3 protein: CASSRRLAGGPGFSEQFF. The CDR3 DNA reads TGTGCCAGCAGCCGAAGACTAGCGGGGGGGCCTGGGTTCAGTGAGCAGTTCTTC. The full variable domain, rest sourced from reference TRBV7-9 and TRBJ2-1, is DTGVSQNPRHKITKRGQNVTFRCDPISEHNRLYWYRQTLGQGPEFLTYFQNEAQLEKSRLLSDRFSAERPKGSFSTLEIQRTEQGDSAMYLCASSRRLAGGPGFSEQFFGPGTRLTVL.

The chain uses TRBV7-8 and TRBJ2-1; D ambiguous. Germline V CDR1 and CDR2: SGHVS, FQNEAQ. The CDR3 runs 15 residues. V lost 5 bases and J 8 bases, leaving 19 bases between the germline ends. CDR3 in amino acids: CASSPNFARPYEQFF. The CDR3 nucleotides read TGTGCCAGCAGCCCCAATTTTGCCCGTCCCTATGAGCAGTTCTTC.

The genes are TRBV6-1 and TRBJ2-1; D perhaps matches TRBD2 (5 bases). The germline gives CDR1 MNHNS, CDR2 SASEGT. Between the trimmed V and J ends, which lost 4 bases and 9 bases, there was a span of 19 bases. CDR3 length: 15 amino acids. CDR3 bases: TGTGCCAGCAGTGGCCTTGGGTGGGGAAGCGGTGAGCAGTTCTTC. Its protein product is CASSGLGWGSGEQFF.

The chain is built from TRBV6-5 and TRBJ2-7; perhaps D is TRBD1 or TRBD2 (6 bases each). Germline-derived CDR1 and CDR2 are MNHEY and SVGAGI. V dropped 2 bases and J dropped 4 bases, with 12 bases sitting between them. This CDR3 is 14 amino acids long. The CDR3 DNA reads as TGTGCCAGCAGTTACGCCCGGGGGCGATACGAGCAGTACTTC. Its protein product is CASSYARGRYEQYF.

The chain uses TRBV5-1 and TRBJ1-2; 12 bases fit TRBD1. The germline CDR1 and CDR2 sequences are SGHRS and YFSETQ. This CDR3 region has 15 residues. Unmatched junction bases numbered 3, after V lost 0 bases and J lost 6 bases. The CDR3 nucleotides read TGCGCCAGCAGCTTGGAAGGGACAGGGGGCGATGGCTACACCTTC. Protein product: CASSLEGTGGDGYTF. The complete variable domain, with remaining parts taken from reference TRBV5-1 and TRBJ1-2, reads KAGVTQTPRYLIKTRGQQVTLSCSPISGHRSVSWYQQTPGQGLQFLFEYFSETQRNKGNFPGRFSGRQFSNSRSEMNVSTLELGDSALYLCASSLEGTGGDGYTFGSGTRLTVV.

A single count supports this clone. This chain links TRBV9 with TRBJ1-6; D unresolved. The ends were cut back, 5 bases at V and 0 bases at J, with 15 bases in the middle. Germline CDR1 SGDLS, CDR2 YYNGEE. The CDR3 consists of 17 residues. The CDR3 sequence is CASSNTPGSSYNSPLHF. DNA of the CDR3: TGTGCCAGCAGTAATACCCCCGGGAGCTCCTATAATTCACCCCTCCACTTT.

This chain links TRBV19 with TRBJ1-2, with a tentative D call TRBD1 (5 bases). The CDR3 is 16 residues long. Trimming cost V 6 bases and J 4 bases, with 21 bases left between them. Germline CDR1 LNHDA, CDR2 SQIVND (reference sequence). CDR3 nucleotide sequence: TGTGCCAGTAGCGAGAGGGGTGCCGGGGCTAGCTATGGCTACACCTTC. It is translated as CASSERGAGASYGYTF.

The chain employs TRBV19 and TRBJ2-2; D might be TRBD1 (5 bases). This CDR3 comprises 15 residues. The germline V gene has CDR1 LNHDA and CDR2 SQIVND (reference sequence). V was cut by 5 bases and J by 3 bases, with 13 bases left in between. This CDR3 reads CASSAADSHTGELFF. DNA for the CDR3: TGTGCCAGTAGTGCGGCCGACAGTCACACCGGGGAGCTGTTTTTT.

This clone was seen more than once but under ten times. CDR3 sequence reads: CASSPSYGGGGSYNEQFF. The CDR3 DNA is TGTGCCAGCTCACCGTCGTACGGCGGAGGGGGTTCCTACAATGAGCAGTTCTTC. The chain carries TRBV18 and TRBJ2-1; D possibly matches TRBD1 or TRBD2 (6 bases each). Germline V gene data show CDR1 as KGHSH and CDR2 as LQKENI. The germline V and J ends were trimmed by 3 bases and 1 base, with 19 bases remaining between them. This CDR3 spans 18 amino acids.

The CDR3 spells CASSRDSSTDTQYF. In DNA form, the CDR3 reads TGTGCCAGCTCGAGGGACAGCTCCACAGATACGCAGTATTTT. The chain has TRBV7-3 and TRBJ2-3, with 7 bases matching TRBD1. V lost 8 bases to trimming and J lost 2 bases; unmatched junction nucleotides: 7. Germline V gene lookup returns CDR1 SGHTA and CDR2 FQGTGA. The CDR3 contains 14 residues.

As DNA, the CDR3 is TGTGCCAGCAGTTGGGGGCCTCGTAACTATGGCTACACCTTC. This gives the protein CASSWGPRNYGYTF. The chain employs TRBV28 and TRBJ1-2, with D possibly being TRBD1 (6 bases). Germline CDR1 MDHEN, CDR2 SYDVKM. V dropped 4 bases and J dropped 1 base, with 10 bases sitting between them. The CDR3 runs 14 residues.

J is TRBJ1-5 and V is TRBV30; no reliable D call. Germline CDR1 GTSNPN, CDR2 SVGIG (reference sequence). This CDR3 comprises 14 residues. The V end was cut by 0 bases, the J end by 2 bases, with 8 bases between. The DNA for the CDR3 is TGTGCCTGGAGTGTAACCAAGGGCAATCAGCCCCAGCATTTT. This codes for CAWSVTKGNQPQHF. Drawing the rest from reference TRBV30 and TRBJ1-5, the complete variable domain is SQTIHQWPATLVQPVGSPLSLECTVEGTSNPNLYWYRQAAGRGLQLLFYSVGIGQISSEVPQNLSASRPQDRQFILSSKKLLLSDSGFYLCAWSVTKGNQPQHFGDGTRLSIL.

This clone was seen a handful of times. The chain is built from TRBV4-2 and TRBJ2-1; TRBD1 might be the D (6 bases). V was shortened by 4 bases and J by 6 bases, with 16 bases between the two germline ends. Germline-derived CDR1 and CDR2 are LGHNA and YNFKEQ. The CDR3 covers 15 residues. The CDR3 loop reads CASSLQTGKRNEQFF. Written as DNA, the CDR3 is TGTGCCAGCAGCCTCCAGACAGGTAAGCGCAATGAGCAGTTCTTC.

This clone came up a few times. The chain couples TRBV5-1 to TRBJ1-5; D not certain. CDR3 length equals 15 residues. From germline, CDR1 is SGHRS and CDR2 YFSETQ. V was shortened by 4 bases and J by 5 bases, with 16 bases between the two germline ends. The chain's CDR3 is CASSRGGRDDQPQHF. CDR3 DNA: TGCGCCAGCAGCCGAGGAGGGAGAGATGATCAGCCCCAGCATTTT. Combining the CDR3 with reference TRBV5-1 and TRBJ1-5 gives the whole variable domain KAGVTQTPRYLIKTRGQQVTLSCSPISGHRSVSWYQQTPGQGLQFLFEYFSETQRNKGNFPGRFSGRQFSNSRSEMNVSTLELGDSALYLCASSRGGRDDQPQHFGDGTRLSIL.

A remark on this clone: One end of the junction is discordant with germline, which a read error may explain. The V and J genes are TRBV4-1 and TRBJ1-2; D might be TRBD1 (5 bases). In germline, CDR1 is MGHRA, CDR2 YSYEKL. CDR3 length: 19 residues. The CDR3 region is CASSLSPRGQSRVNYDYTF. DNA for the CDR3: TGCGCCAGCAGCCTAAGTCCCCGGGGCCAATCAAGGGTTAACTATGACTACACCTTC.

This clone was observed once. This sequence joins TRBV30 and TRBJ1-2; TRBD1 agrees at 11 bases. This CDR3 comprises 13 residues. Germline assignment: CDR1 GTSNPN and CDR2 SVGIG (reference sequence). Unmatched junction bases numbered 3, after V lost 4 bases and J lost 5 bases. In DNA form, the CDR3 reads TGTGCCTGGATCCGGGACAGGGGGTATGGCTACACCTTC. Protein: CAWIRDRGYGYTF.

The chain uses TRBV30 and TRBJ1-3; a possible D gene is TRBD1 (6 bases). Trimming cost V 1 base and J 5 bases, with 9 bases left between them. CDR3 length: 13 residues. Germline values: CDR1 GTSNPN, CDR2 SVGIG (reference sequence). For the CDR3, the DNA is TGTGCCTGGAGTGGGACAGCGCGAAACACCATATATTTT. This translates into CAWSGTARNTIYF.

The chain has TRBV18 and TRBJ1-4; D is ambiguous. There are 15 residues in the CDR3. CDR1 and CDR2 (germline): KGHSH, LQKENI. V was clipped by 8 bases and J by 4 bases, with 17 bases between them. The CDR3, as DNA: TGTGCCAGCGCGAACGGGTTGGGCTTTAATGAAAAACTGTTTTTT. This translates into CASANGLGFNEKLFF.

The chain recombines TRBV5-8 with TRBJ1-3, with D possibly being TRBD1 (5 bases). The CDR3 has 15 amino acids. Germline CDR1 is SGHTS and CDR2 is YDEGEE. The V end lost 5 bases, the J end lost 0 bases, and 12 bases lay between the germline ends. CDR3 region: CASSRRGFSGNTIYF. In DNA, the CDR3 is TGTGCCAGCAGTCGAAGGGGCTTCTCTGGAAACACCATATATTTT.

This clone was found a few times. The CDR3 nucleotides read TGCAGCGTTGACCAGATAAGGGGCCATGGCTACACCTTC. It specifies CSVDQIRGHGYTF. The chain recombines TRBV29-1 with TRBJ1-2, with a tentative D call TRBD1 (5 bases). The CDR3 length is 13 residues. V dropped 3 bases and J dropped 6 bases, with 14 bases sitting between them. Looked up from germline, CDR1 is SQVTM and CDR2 is ANQGSEA.